This TCR beta chain was obtained from a study of blood T cell repertoires in COVID-19. In the study overall: Donors in the United States, Italy and Spain gave samples during acute or convalescent COVID-19. The analysed material was cDNA or gDNA that came from T cells, B-cell-depleted T cells, or PBMCs.

This clone was seen only once. The CDR3 is made up of 14 amino acids. Germline CDR1 and CDR2: LGHDT and YNNKEL (reference sequence). V was cut by 1 base and J by 0 bases, with 4 bases left in between. The protocol was immunoSEQ multiplex PCR, while the TCRdb copy is restricted to in-frame clones and leaves out a portion. The data show approximately 150,000 clones, with around 84% seen just once and 17% held by the top ten. The genes are TRBV3-1 (or the pseudogene TRBV3-2) and TRBJ1-5; D is ambiguous. The sample consisted of peripheral blood. This sequence was found in an elderly woman with acute or convalescent COVID-19. The CDR3 reads CASSQGYSNQPQHF. For the CDR3, the DNA is TGTGCCAGCAGCCAAGGTTATAGCAATCAGCCCCAGCATTTT.